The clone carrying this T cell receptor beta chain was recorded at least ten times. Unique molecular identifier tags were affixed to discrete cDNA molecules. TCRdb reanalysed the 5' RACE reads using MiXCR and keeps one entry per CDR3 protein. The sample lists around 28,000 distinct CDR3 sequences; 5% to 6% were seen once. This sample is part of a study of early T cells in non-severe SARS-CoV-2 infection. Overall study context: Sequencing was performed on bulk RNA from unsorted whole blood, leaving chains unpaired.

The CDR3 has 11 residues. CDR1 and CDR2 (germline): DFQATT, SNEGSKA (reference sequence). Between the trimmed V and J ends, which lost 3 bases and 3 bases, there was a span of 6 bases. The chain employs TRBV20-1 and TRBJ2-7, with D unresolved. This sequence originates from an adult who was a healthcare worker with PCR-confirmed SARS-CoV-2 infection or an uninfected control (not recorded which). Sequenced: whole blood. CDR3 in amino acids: CSASGYYEQYF. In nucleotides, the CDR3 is TGCAGTGCTAGCGGTTACTACGAGCAGTACTTC.